The 4 T cell receptor beta chains presented below share a single source sample, sequenced in a study of blood T cells in healthy people across ages. The authors ran a second PCR of roughly 6 to 12 cycles using a sample-barcoded 5' primer and a J-beta primer mix. MiXCR was run by TCRdb on the 5' RACE reads, yielding one entry per CDR3 protein. The sample includes under 1,000,000 distinct CDR3 sequences, about 42% of them seen just once. The sample taken for sequencing was blood. The receptors derive from an elderly man in good health.

This clonotype showed up just a few times. The chain couples TRBV2 to TRBJ2-5, with D possibly matching TRBD2 (6 bases). V was pared by 7 bases and J by 2 bases, with 17 bases between. The CDR3 totals 15 residues. Germline CDR1 and CDR2: SNHLY and FYNNEI. The CDR3 DNA reads as TGTGCCAGCACTCCGGGGGAGAGGGGTCAAGAGACCCAGTACTTC. Translating it yields CASTPGERGQETQYF.

Only one count was recorded for this clonotype. This rearrangement joins TRBV14 to TRBJ2-1; weak D call: TRBD1 (5 bases). V was pared by 2 bases and J by 0 bases, with 11 bases between. CDR1 is SGHDN, CDR2 FVKESK, per germline. CDR3 length equals 16 residues. The CDR3, as DNA: TGTGCCAGCAGCCAATTTCTAGACAGCTCCTACAATGAGCAGTTCTTC. It specifies CASSQFLDSSYNEQFF.

The chain uses TRBV14 and TRBJ1-2; a possible D gene is TRBD1 (6 bases). V lost 0 bases and J 10 bases, leaving 18 bases between the germline ends. The CDR3 has 15 amino acids. Per the germline V gene, CDR1 is SGHDN and CDR2 is FVKESK. The CDR3 nucleotides are TGTGCCAGCAGCCAAGATCTAAAGGGGGGCGAGGACTACACCTTC. Translation: CASSQDLKGGEDYTF.

This clonotype was counted a few times. V gene TRBV27 combines with J gene TRBJ2-7, with 11 bases matching TRBD2. Germline CDR1 is MNHEY and CDR2 is SMNVEV (reference sequence). CDR3 size: 15 residues. Trimming at V came to 5 bases and at J to 3 bases, leaving 6 bases not matched to a gene. The CDR3 protein is CASSLGTSGFYEQYF. The CDR3 region has the DNA TGTGCCAGCAGTCTCGGGACTAGCGGTTTCTACGAGCAGTACTTC.